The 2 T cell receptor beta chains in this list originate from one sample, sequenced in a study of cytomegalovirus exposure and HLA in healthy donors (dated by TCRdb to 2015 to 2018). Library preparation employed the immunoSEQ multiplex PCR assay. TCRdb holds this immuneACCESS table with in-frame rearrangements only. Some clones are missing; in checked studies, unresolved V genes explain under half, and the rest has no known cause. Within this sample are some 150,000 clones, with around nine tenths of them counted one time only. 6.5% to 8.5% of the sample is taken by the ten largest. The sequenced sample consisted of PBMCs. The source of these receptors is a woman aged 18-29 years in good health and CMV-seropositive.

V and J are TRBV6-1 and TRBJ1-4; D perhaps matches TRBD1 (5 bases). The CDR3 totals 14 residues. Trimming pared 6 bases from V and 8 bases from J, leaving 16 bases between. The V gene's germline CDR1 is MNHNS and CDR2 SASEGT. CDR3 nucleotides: TGTGCCAGCAGCTGGAGACCGGGGGGAGAAAAACTGTTTTTT. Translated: CASSWRPGGEKLFF.

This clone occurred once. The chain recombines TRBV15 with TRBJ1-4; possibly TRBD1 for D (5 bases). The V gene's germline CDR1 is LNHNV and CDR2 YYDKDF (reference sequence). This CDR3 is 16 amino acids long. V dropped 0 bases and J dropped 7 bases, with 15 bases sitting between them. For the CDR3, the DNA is TGTGCCACCAGCAGAGAGGGGCCAGGGAATAGTGAAAAACTGTTTTTT. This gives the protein CATSREGPGNSEKLFF.